This T cell receptor beta chain was identified during a study of blood T cells in healthy people across ages. CDR1 and CDR2 (germline): SGHKS, YYEKEE (reference sequence). The length of the CDR3 is 13 residues. Unmatched junction bases numbered 4, after V lost 4 bases and J lost 8 bases. A second PCR of about 7 to 11 cycles used a sample-barcoded 5' primer and a J-beta primer mix. TCRdb re-derived calls from the 5' RACE reads in MiXCR, one entry per CDR3 protein. Among about 1.8 million distinct CDR3 sequences listed, about 49% were seen once. The clonotype originates from a woman aged 40 to 55 in good health. V gene TRBV5-5 combines with J gene TRBJ1-4, with TRBD1 matching over 8 bases. Specimen: blood. In DNA form, the CDR3 reads TGTGCCAGCAGCACCTGGGACAGGGAAAAACTGTTTTTT. Protein: CASSTWDREKLFF.